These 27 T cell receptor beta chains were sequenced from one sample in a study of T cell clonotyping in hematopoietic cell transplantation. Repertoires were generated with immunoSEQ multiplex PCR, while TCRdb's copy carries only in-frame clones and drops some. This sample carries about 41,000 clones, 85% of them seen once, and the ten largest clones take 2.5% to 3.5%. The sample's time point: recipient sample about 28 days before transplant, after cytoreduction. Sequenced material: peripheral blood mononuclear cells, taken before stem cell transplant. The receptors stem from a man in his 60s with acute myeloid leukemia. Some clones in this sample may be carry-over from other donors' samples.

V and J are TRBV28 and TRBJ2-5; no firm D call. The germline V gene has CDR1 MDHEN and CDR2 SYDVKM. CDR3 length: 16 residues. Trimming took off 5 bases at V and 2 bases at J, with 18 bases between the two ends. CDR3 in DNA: TGTGCCAGCAGTACCCTAGGGCCTTCTCTTCAAGAGACCCAGTACTTC. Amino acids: CASSTLGPSLQETQYF. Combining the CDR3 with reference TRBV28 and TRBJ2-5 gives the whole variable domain DVKVTQSSRYLVKRTGEKVFLECVQDMDHENMFWYRQDPGLGLRLIYFSYDVKMKEKGDIPEGYSVSREKKERFSLILESASTNQTSMYLCASSTLGPSLQETQYFGPGTRLLVL.

The DNA of the CDR3 is TGTGCCAGTAGTAAAGGGGTAATCGGTCCCGGGGAGCTGTTTTTT. Translating it yields CASSKGVIGPGELFF. The chain carries TRBV19 and TRBJ2-2; D is possibly TRBD1 (5 bases). V shed 4 bases and J shed 6 bases, with 15 bases lying between them. The CDR3 is 15 residues long. In germline, CDR1 is LNHDA, CDR2 SQIVND (reference sequence).

The CDR3 DNA follows: TGCGCCAGCAGCCCGACTAGCGGGGGGGAAAATACGCAGTATTTT. The encoded protein is CASSPTSGGENTQYF. The chain is built from TRBV5-1 and TRBJ2-3; 14 positions match TRBD2. Germline CDR1 reads SGHRS; CDR2 reads YFSETQ. This CDR3 is built from 15 residues. With V trimmed by 4 bases and J by 7 bases, 5 bases remained unmatched.

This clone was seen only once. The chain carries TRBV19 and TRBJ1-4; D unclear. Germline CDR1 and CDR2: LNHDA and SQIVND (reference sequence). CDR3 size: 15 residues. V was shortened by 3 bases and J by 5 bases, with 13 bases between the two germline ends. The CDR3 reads CASSIVAAANEKLFF. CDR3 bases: TGTGCCAGTAGTATTGTCGCGGCCGCAAATGAAAAACTGTTTTTT.

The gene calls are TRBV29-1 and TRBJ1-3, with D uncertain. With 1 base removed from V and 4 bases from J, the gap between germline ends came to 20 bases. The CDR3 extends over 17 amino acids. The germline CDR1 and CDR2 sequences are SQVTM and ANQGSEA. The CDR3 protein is CSVEGGRAGLFGNTIYF. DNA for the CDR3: TGCAGCGTTGAAGGCGGTAGGGCTGGCCTTTTCGGAAACACCATATATTTT.

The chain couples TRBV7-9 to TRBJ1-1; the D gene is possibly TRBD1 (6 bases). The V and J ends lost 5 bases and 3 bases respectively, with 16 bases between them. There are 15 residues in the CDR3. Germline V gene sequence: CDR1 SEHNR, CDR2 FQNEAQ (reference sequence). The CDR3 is CASSVRPGADTEAFF. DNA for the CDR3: TGTGCCAGCAGCGTCCGGCCAGGGGCAGACACTGAAGCTTTCTTT.

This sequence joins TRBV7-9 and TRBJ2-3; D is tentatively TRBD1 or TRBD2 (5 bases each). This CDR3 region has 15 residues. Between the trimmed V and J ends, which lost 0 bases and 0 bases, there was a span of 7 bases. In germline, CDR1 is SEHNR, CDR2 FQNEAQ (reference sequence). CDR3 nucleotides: TGTGCCAGCAGCTTAGCTAGGGACAGCACAGATACGCAGTATTTT. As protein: CASSLARDSTDTQYF. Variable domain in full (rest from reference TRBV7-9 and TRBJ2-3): DTGVSQNPRHKITKRGQNVTFRCDPISEHNRLYWYRQTLGQGPEFLTYFQNEAQLEKSRLLSDRFSAERPKGSFSTLEIQRTEQGDSAMYLCASSLARDSTDTQYFGPGTRLTVL.

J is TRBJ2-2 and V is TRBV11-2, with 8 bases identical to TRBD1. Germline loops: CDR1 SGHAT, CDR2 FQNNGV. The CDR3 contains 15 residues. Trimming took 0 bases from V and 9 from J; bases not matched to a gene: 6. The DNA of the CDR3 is TGTGCCAGCAGCTTAGATCGGCAGGGGGCTCGGGAGCTGTTTTTT. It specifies CASSLDRQGARELFF.

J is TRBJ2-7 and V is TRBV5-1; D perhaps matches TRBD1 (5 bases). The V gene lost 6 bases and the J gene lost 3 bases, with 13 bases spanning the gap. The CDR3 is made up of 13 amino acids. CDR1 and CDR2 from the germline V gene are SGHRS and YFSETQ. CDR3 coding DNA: TGCGCCAGCATGGTAGCAGGGAACTACGAGCAGTACTTC. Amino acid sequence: CASMVAGNYEQYF.

As DNA, the CDR3 is TGTGCCAGCAGCTTGTGGACGGCAACTAATGAAAAACTGTTTTTT. Translated: CASSLWTATNEKLFF. V gene TRBV7-9 combines with J gene TRBJ1-4; D is unresolved. CDR1 is SEHNR, CDR2 FQNEAQ, per germline (reference sequence). This CDR3 has 15 residues. Trimming stripped 3 bases from V and 0 bases from J, with 8 bases between. Complete variable domain (other parts from reference TRBV7-9 and TRBJ1-4): DTGVSQNPRHKITKRGQNVTFRCDPISEHNRLYWYRQTLGQGPEFLTYFQNEAQLEKSRLLSDRFSAERPKGSFSTLEIQRTEQGDSAMYLCASSLWTATNEKLFFGSGTQLSVL.

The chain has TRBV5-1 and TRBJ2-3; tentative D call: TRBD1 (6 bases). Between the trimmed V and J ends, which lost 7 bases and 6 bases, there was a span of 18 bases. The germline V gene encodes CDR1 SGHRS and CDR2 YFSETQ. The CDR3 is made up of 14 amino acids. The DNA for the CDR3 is TGCGCCAGCCTTTACAGGGAATCCTCCGATACGCAGTATTTT. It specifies CASLYRESSDTQYF. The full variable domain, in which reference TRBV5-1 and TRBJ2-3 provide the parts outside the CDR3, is KAGVTQTPRYLIKTRGQQVTLSCSPISGHRSVSWYQQTPGQGLQFLFEYFSETQRNKGNFPGRFSGRQFSNSRSEMNVSTLELGDSALYLCASLYRESSDTQYFGPGTRLTVL.

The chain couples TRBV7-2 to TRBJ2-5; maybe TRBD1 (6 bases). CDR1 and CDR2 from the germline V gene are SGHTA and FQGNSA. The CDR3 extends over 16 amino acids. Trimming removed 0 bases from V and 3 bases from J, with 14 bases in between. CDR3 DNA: TGTGCCAGCAGCTTAGCTGAGCTAGGGGGTAAAGAGACCCAGTACTTC. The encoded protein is CASSLAELGGKETQYF.

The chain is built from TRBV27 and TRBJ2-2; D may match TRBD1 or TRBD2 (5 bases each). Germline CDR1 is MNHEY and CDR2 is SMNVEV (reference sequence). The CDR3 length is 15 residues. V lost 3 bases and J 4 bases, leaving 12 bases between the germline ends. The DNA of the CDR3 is TGTGCCAGCAGTTTTAACGGGGCGGCCACCGGGGAGCTGTTTTTT. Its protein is CASSFNGAATGELFF.

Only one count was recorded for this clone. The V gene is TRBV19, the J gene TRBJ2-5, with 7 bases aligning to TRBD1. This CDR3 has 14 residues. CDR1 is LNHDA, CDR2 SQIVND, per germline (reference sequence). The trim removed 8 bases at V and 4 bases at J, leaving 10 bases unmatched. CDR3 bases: TGTGCCAGTCGCCGGACAGGTGGGAGAGAGACCCAGTACTTC. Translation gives CASRRTGGRETQYF.

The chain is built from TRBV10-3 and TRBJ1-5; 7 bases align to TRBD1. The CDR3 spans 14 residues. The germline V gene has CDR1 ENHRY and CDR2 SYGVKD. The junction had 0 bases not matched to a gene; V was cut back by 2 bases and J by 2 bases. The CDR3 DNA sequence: TGTGCCATCAGTGAGGACAGGGGCAATCAGCCCCAGCATTTT. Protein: CAISEDRGNQPQHF.

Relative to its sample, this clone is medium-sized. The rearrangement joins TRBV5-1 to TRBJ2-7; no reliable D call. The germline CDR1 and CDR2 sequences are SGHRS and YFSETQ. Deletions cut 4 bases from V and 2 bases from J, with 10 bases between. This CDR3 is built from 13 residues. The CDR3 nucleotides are TGCGCCAGCAGCCCTTATTCCCCCTACGAGCAGTACTTC. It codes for CASSPYSPYEQYF.

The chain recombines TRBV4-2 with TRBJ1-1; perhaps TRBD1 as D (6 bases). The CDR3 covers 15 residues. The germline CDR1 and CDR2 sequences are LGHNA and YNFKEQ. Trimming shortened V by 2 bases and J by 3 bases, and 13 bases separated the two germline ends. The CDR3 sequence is CASSQLTGTYTEAFF. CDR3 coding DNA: TGTGCCAGCAGCCAACTGACAGGTACTTACACTGAAGCTTTCTTT.

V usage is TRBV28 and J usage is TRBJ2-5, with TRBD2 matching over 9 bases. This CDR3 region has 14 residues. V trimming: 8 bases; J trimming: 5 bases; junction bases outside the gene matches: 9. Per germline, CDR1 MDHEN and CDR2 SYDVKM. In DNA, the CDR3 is TGTGCCAGCTGTGGTGCGGGGGGGCGGGAGACCCAGTACTTC. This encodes CASCGAGGRETQYF.

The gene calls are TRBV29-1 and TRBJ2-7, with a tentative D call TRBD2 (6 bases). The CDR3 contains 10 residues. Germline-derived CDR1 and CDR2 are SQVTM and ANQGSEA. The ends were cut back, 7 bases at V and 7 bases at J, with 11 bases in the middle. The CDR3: CSAGAGEQYF. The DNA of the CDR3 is TGCAGCGCCGGGGCGGGGGAGCAGTACTTC.

CDR3 nucleotides: TGTGCCAGCAGCTTAGCGGGACCTCCCTACGAGCAGTACTTC. Residues: CASSLAGPPYEQYF. The gene calls are TRBV7-6 and TRBJ2-7, with D possibly being TRBD1 or TRBD2 (5 bases each). CDR3 length: 14 amino acids. CDR1 and CDR2 from the germline V gene are SGHVS and FNYEAQ. Between the trimmed V and J ends, which lost 0 bases and 2 bases, there was a span of 8 bases.

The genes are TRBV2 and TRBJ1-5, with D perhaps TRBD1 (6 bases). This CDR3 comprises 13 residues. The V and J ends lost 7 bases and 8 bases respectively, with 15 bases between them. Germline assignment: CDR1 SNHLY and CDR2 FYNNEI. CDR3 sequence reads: CASKHRDWEPQHF. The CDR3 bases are TGTGCCAGCAAGCACAGGGACTGGGAGCCCCAGCATTTT.

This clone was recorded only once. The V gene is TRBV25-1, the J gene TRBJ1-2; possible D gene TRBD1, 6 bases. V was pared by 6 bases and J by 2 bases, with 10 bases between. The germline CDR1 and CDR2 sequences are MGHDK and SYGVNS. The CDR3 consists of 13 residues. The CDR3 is CASRQGLNYGYTF. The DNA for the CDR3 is TGTGCCAGCAGACAGGGCCTAAACTATGGCTACACCTTC.

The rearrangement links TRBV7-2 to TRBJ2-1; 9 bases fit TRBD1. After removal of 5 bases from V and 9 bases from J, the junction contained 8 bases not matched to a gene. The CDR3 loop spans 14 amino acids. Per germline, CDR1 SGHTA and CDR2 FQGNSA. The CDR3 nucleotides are TGTGCCAGCAGCCACGGACAGGGGAATGGTGAGCAGTTCTTC. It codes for CASSHGQGNGEQFF.

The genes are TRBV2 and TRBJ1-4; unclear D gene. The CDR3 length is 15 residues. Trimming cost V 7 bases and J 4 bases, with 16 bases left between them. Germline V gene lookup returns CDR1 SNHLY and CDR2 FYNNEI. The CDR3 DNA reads TGTGCCAGCAAAGCCGAGGGTGGAGGTAATGAAAAACTGTTTTTT. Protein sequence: CASKAEGGGNEKLFF.

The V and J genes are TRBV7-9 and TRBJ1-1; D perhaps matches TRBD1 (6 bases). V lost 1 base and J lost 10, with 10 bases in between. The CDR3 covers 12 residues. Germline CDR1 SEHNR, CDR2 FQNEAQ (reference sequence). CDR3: CASSLGGGLAFF. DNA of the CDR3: TGTGCCAGCAGCTTAGGTGGGGGGCTAGCTTTCTTT.

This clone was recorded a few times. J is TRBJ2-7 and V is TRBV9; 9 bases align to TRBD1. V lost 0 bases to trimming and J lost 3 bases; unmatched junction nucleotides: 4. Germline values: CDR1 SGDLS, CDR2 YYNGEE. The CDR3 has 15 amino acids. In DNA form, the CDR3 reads TGTGCCAGCAGCGTAGCGGACAGGGGAGTCTACGAGCAGTACTTC. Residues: CASSVADRGVYEQYF.

In DNA form, the CDR3 reads TGTGCCAGCAGCCCCGGGACTAGCGGGGGGGGGCAAGAGACCCAGTACTTC. Translation: CASSPGTSGGGQETQYF. The chain joins TRBV11-2 to TRBJ2-5; 16 bases fit TRBD2. The CDR3 is 17 residues long. V lost 5 bases and J lost 2; bases outside the gene matches: 5. Germline CDR1 and CDR2: SGHAT and FQNNGV.